Below, 27 T cell receptor beta chains from the same sample are listed, as sequenced in a study of PD-1 blockade in classical Hodgkin lymphoma. TCRdb keeps only in-frame clones here, not all; method: immunoSEQ multiplex PCR. Among tens of thousands of clones listed, 90% were seen once. Time point noted: cycle 4 day 1 (C4D1), after less than 7 weeks of nivolumab. Relapse was seen in all patients after autologous stem cell transplantation, and brentuximab vedotin exposure was variable. The sample consisted of peripheral blood mononuclear cells (PBMCs), taken before the fourth cycle of nivolumab. The receptors here all came from a human donor with classical Hodgkin lymphoma.

The genes are TRBV7-9 and TRBJ2-7; TRBD1 matches at 7 bases. Per the germline V gene, CDR1 is SEHNR and CDR2 is FQNEAQ (reference sequence). V lost 7 bases and J lost 5; bases outside the gene matches: 11. This CDR3 is built from 14 residues. CDR3 DNA sequence: TGTGCCAGCATGGTAACAGGGGTTACAGACGAGCAGTACTTC. Residues: CASMVTGVTDEQYF.

The chain links TRBV5-4 to TRBJ2-3, with 9 bases aligning to TRBD2. The CDR3 is 17 amino acids. The V gene end was trimmed by 1 base and the J gene end by 0 bases; junction bases not matched to a gene: 6. In germline, CDR1 is SGHNT, CDR2 YYREEE (reference sequence). The CDR3 region has the DNA TGTGCCAGCAGCTTGTGGGCTAGCGGGGAAAGCACAGATACGCAGTATTTT. Its protein product is CASSLWASGESTDTQYF. Together with reference TRBV5-4 and TRBJ2-3, the CDR3 gives the full variable domain: ETGVTQSPTHLIKTRGQQVTLRCSSQSGHNTVSWYQQALGQGPQFIFQYYREEENGRGNFPPRFSGLQFPNYSSELNVNALELDDSALYLCASSLWASGESTDTQYFGPGTRLTVL.

This chain joins TRBV14 and TRBJ2-7, with TRBD2 as a possible D gene (6 bases). Trimming removed 4 bases at V and 3 bases at J, with 10 bases between. Germline V CDR1 and CDR2: SGHDN, FVKESK. This CDR3 region has 13 residues. The CDR3 DNA sequence: TGTGCCAGCAGCCCATACGGGGGCTACGAGCAGTACTTC. It codes for CASSPYGGYEQYF. Together with reference TRBV14 and TRBJ2-7, the CDR3 gives the full variable domain: EAGVTQFPSHSVIEKGQTVTLRCDPISGHDNLYWYRRVMGKEIKFLLHFVKESKQDESGMPNNRFLAERTGGTYSTLKVQPAELEDSGVYFCASSPYGGYEQYFGPGTRLTVT.

The rearrangement uses TRBV6-6 and TRBJ2-7; 8 bases match TRBD1. J was trimmed by 4 bases and V by 3 bases; bases with no gene match: 5. Germline V gives CDR1 MNHNY, CDR2 SVGAGI (reference sequence). The CDR3 is 14 residues long. The CDR3 is CASSYWDRSYEQYF. The CDR3 nucleotides are TGTGCCAGCAGTTATTGGGACAGGAGTTACGAGCAGTACTTC.

The gene calls are TRBV30 and TRBJ1-5, with TRBD1 as a possible D gene (6 bases). Per the germline V gene, CDR1 is GTSNPN and CDR2 is SVGIG (reference sequence). CDR3 length: 13 amino acids. Between the trimmed V and J ends, which lost 2 bases and 5 bases, there was a span of 10 bases. CDR3 sequence: CAWSRTVDQPQHF. The CDR3 DNA reads TGTGCCTGGAGTCGGACAGTCGATCAGCCCCAGCATTTT.

The J gene is TRBJ2-1, the V gene TRBV2; no clear D gene. The CDR3 has 14 residues. Between the trimmed V and J ends, which lost 3 bases and 6 bases, there was a span of 12 bases. CDR1 and CDR2 from the germline V gene are SNHLY and FYNNEI. The CDR3 is CASSDISRSNEQFF. The CDR3 DNA sequence: TGTGCCAGCAGTGATATATCCCGAAGCAATGAGCAGTTCTTC. Filled out from reference TRBV2 and TRBJ2-1, the complete variable domain reads EPEVTQTPSHQVTQMGQEVILRCVPISNHLYFYWYRQILGQKVEFLVSFYNNEISEKSEIFDDQFSVERPDGSNFTLKIRSTKLEDSAMYFCASSDISRSNEQFFGPGTRLTVL.

The rearrangement links TRBV6-5 to TRBJ2-7; 9 bases are shared with TRBD1. Trimming at V came to 5 bases and at J to 4 bases, leaving 6 bases not matched to a gene. This CDR3 comprises 14 residues. CDR1 and CDR2 (germline): MNHEY, SVGAGI. CDR3 sequence reads: CASSEGDRVYEQYF. The CDR3 bases are TGTGCCAGCAGTGAAGGGGACAGGGTTTACGAGCAGTACTTC.

V is TRBV29-1 and J is TRBJ1-2, with D unclear. This CDR3 region has 11 residues. Germline V CDR1 and CDR2: SQVTM, ANQGSEA. Trimming took 4 bases from V and 8 from J, leaving 11 bases between them. This CDR3 is CSVGRDQGYTF. The CDR3 DNA reads TGCAGCGTTGGAAGGGATCAGGGCTACACCTTC. The full variable domain, completed using reference TRBV29-1 and TRBJ1-2, is SAVISQKPSRDICQRGTSLTIQCQVDSQVTMMFWYRQQPGQSLTLIATANQGSEATYESGFVIDKFPISRPNLTFSTLTVSNMSPEDSSIYLCSVGRDQGYTFGSGTRLTVV.

The chain links TRBV28 to TRBJ1-5; no firm D call. With 6 bases removed from V and 2 bases from J, the gap between germline ends came to 14 bases. The CDR3 has 15 amino acids. Per the germline V gene, CDR1 is MDHEN and CDR2 is SYDVKM. The CDR3 coding sequence is TGTGCCAGCAGGGATGGCCCAGCGGGCAATCAGCCCCAGCATTTT. Translating it yields CASRDGPAGNQPQHF. The full variable domain, completed using reference TRBV28 and TRBJ1-5, is DVKVTQSSRYLVKRTGEKVFLECVQDMDHENMFWYRQDPGLGLRLIYFSYDVKMKEKGDIPEGYSVSREKKERFSLILESASTNQTSMYLCASRDGPAGNQPQHFGDGTRLSIL.

This sequence joins TRBV7-9 and TRBJ1-2; D remains ambiguous. Germline V CDR1 and CDR2: SEHNR, FQNEAQ (reference sequence). This CDR3 spans 12 amino acids. The V end was cut by 5 bases, the J end by 5 bases, with 9 bases between. CDR3 nucleotides: TGTGCCAGCAGCCAACAGCTGTATGGCTACACCTTC. As protein: CASSQQLYGYTF.

This chain connects TRBV30 to TRBJ2-1; D possibly corresponds to TRBD2 (5 bases). The V end was cut by 1 base, the J end by 6 bases, with 10 bases between. The germline V gene encodes CDR1 GTSNPN and CDR2 SVGIG (reference sequence). This CDR3 spans 13 amino acids. The CDR3 here is CAWSEWLANEQFF. The CDR3 bases are TGTGCCTGGAGTGAGTGGCTAGCCAATGAGCAGTTCTTC.

The V and J genes are TRBV19 and TRBJ2-2; D gene uncertain. CDR1 is LNHDA, CDR2 SQIVND, per germline (reference sequence). The CDR3 covers 14 residues. The V gene lost 4 bases and the J gene lost 0 bases, with 6 bases spanning the gap. For the CDR3, the DNA is TGTGCCAGTAGTAATCTGCCGAACACCGGGGAGCTGTTTTTT. This translates into CASSNLPNTGELFF.

This clone occurred once. CDR3 in amino acids: CASSRQGAFRTEAFF. In DNA form, the CDR3 reads TGTGCCAGCAGCAGACAGGGGGCTTTTCGCACTGAAGCTTTCTTT. This rearrangement joins TRBV14 to TRBJ1-1; 10 bases align to TRBD1. Looked up from germline, CDR1 is SGHDN and CDR2 is FVKESK. J lost 4 bases, V lost 5 bases, and 7 bases had no gene match. The CDR3 has 15 residues.

This clone turned up a few times. The CDR3 spells CASSDRTNYGYTF. The CDR3 coding sequence is TGTGCCAGCAGTGACAGGACTAACTATGGCTACACCTTC. V usage is TRBV6-1 and J usage is TRBJ1-2; D is undetermined. Germline CDR1 reads MNHNS; CDR2 reads SASEGT. With 3 bases removed from V and 0 bases from J, the gap between germline ends came to 5 bases. The CDR3 loop spans 13 amino acids.

This rearrangement joins TRBV6-4 to TRBJ2-1, with 12 bases that match TRBD2. Germline V gives CDR1 MRHNA, CDR2 SNTAGT. The CDR3 length is 16 residues. Unmatched junction bases numbered 7, after V lost 3 bases and J lost 7 bases. The CDR3 nucleotides are TGTGCCAGCAGTGATCGCCTAGCGGGGGGGCTAAATGAGCAGTTCTTC. This encodes CASSDRLAGGLNEQFF.

V is TRBV5-1 and J is TRBJ2-7; the D gene is possibly TRBD2 (5 bases). V lost 4 bases and J lost 2, with 10 bases in between. The CDR3 spans 13 residues. Germline assignment: CDR1 SGHRS and CDR2 YFSETQ. CDR3 residues: CASSESGAYEQYF. The CDR3 DNA reads as TGCGCCAGCAGCGAATCCGGGGCCTACGAGCAGTACTTC.

The chain links TRBV5-6 to TRBJ1-3; no clear D gene. Per germline, CDR1 SGHDT and CDR2 YYEEEE. Trimming pared 1 base from V and 0 bases from J, leaving 5 bases between. The CDR3 contains 14 residues. The CDR3 bases are TGTGCCAGCAGCTTGAGCATCTCTGGAAACACCATATATTTT. Translated: CASSLSISGNTIYF.

The chain has TRBV15 and TRBJ1-2, with a possible D match to TRBD1 (6 bases). The germline V and J ends were trimmed by 2 bases and 8 bases, with 15 bases remaining between them. This CDR3 has 14 amino acids. Germline V gene sequence: CDR1 LNHNV, CDR2 YYDKDF (reference sequence). CDR3 in amino acids: CATSRTNRVGGYTF. For the CDR3, the DNA is TGTGCCACCAGCAGAACAAACAGGGTTGGAGGCTACACCTTC. The complete variable domain, with remaining parts taken from reference TRBV15 and TRBJ1-2, reads DAMVIQNPRYQVTQFGKPVTLSCSQTLNHNVMYWYQQKSSQAPKLLFHYYDKDFNNEADTPDNFQSRRPNTSFCFLDIRSPGLGDTAMYLCATSRTNRVGGYTFGSGTRLTVV.

The chain employs TRBV7-6 and TRBJ1-1; 7 bases fit TRBD1. CDR3 length: 16 residues. Looked up from germline, CDR1 is SGHVS and CDR2 is FNYEAQ. V shed 5 bases, J shed 1 base, and the junction held 10 bases outside the gene matches. CDR3 nucleotide sequence: TGTGCCAGCAGCGATATGACAGGGCAGGGGAACACTGAAGCTTTCTTT. This sequence encodes CASSDMTGQGNTEAFF. The entire variable domain, with the rest obtained from reference TRBV7-6 and TRBJ1-1, is as follows: GAGVSQSPRYKVTKRGQDVALRCDPISGHVSLYWYRQALGQGPEFLTYFNYEAQQDKSGLPNDRFSAERPEGSISTLTIQRTEQRDSAMYRCASSDMTGQGNTEAFFGQGTRLTVV.

The chain is built from TRBV29-1 and TRBJ1-1; D unresolved. CDR1 and CDR2 (germline): SQVTM, ANQGSEA. The CDR3 extends over 13 amino acids. The V and J ends lost 3 bases and 1 base respectively, with 9 bases between them. CDR3 bases: TGCAGCGTTGATCGCGGCAGGAACACTGAAGCTTTCTTT. It translates to CSVDRGRNTEAFF.

This clone occurred once. The chain has TRBV9 and TRBJ2-2, with D possibly being TRBD2 (6 bases). V was pared by 3 bases and J by 1 base, with 10 bases between. The CDR3 has 15 residues. Germline loops: CDR1 SGDLS, CDR2 YYNGEE. The CDR3: CASSGGTLNTGELFF. CDR3 DNA: TGTGCCAGCAGCGGCGGGACCTTGAACACCGGGGAGCTGTTTTTT.

This chain uses TRBV4-2 with TRBJ1-1; no clear D. The V end lost 4 bases, the J end lost 1 base, and 10 bases lay between the germline ends. CDR3 length equals 14 residues. Germline CDR1 is LGHNA and CDR2 is YNFKEQ. The DNA of the CDR3 is TGTGCCAGCAGCCCGAATTCAAAGAACACTGAAGCTTTCTTT. This gives the protein CASSPNSKNTEAFF.

J is TRBJ1-2 and V is TRBV27; a possible D gene is TRBD1 (5 bases). The CDR3 covers 14 residues. The V gene lost 5 bases and the J gene lost 3 bases, with 13 bases spanning the gap. Looked up from germline, CDR1 is MNHEY and CDR2 is SMNVEV (reference sequence). The CDR3 coding sequence is TGTGCCAGCAGTCCACGGGGCGTCTACTATGGCTACACCTTC. It encodes CASSPRGVYYGYTF.

The chain joins TRBV6-5 to TRBJ2-7; weak D call: TRBD1 (5 bases). This CDR3 has 14 residues. Per germline, CDR1 MNHEY and CDR2 SVGAGI. Trimming removed 2 bases from V and 3 bases from J, with 11 bases in between. This CDR3 is CASSYARTGYEQYF. The CDR3 DNA reads as TGTGCCAGCAGTTACGCTAGAACAGGCTACGAGCAGTACTTC.

J is TRBJ2-7 and V is TRBV9; D gene ambiguous. Germline V gene lookup returns CDR1 SGDLS and CDR2 YYNGEE. Trimming removed 3 bases at V and 0 bases at J, with 10 bases between. The CDR3 has 14 amino acids. DNA of the CDR3: TGTGCCAGCAGCGCGGTCGAGAGCTCCTACGAGCAGTACTTC. It yields the protein CASSAVESSYEQYF.

The chain recombines TRBV13 with TRBJ2-5; 10 bases fit TRBD2. The CDR3 has 16 residues. Germline CDR1 reads PRHDT; CDR2 reads FYEKMQ (reference sequence). With V trimmed by 3 bases and J by 4 bases, 8 bases remained unmatched. This CDR3 is CASSLGSGGAGETQYF. The CDR3 DNA is TGTGCCAGCAGCTTGGGGAGCGGGGGGGCCGGAGAGACCCAGTACTTC.

This clone came up once. The genes are TRBV4-2 and TRBJ2-5; D gene ambiguous. Trimming took 1 base from V and 5 from J, leaving 8 bases between them. Looked up from germline, CDR1 is LGHNA and CDR2 is YNFKEQ. The CDR3 consists of 13 residues. CDR3 nucleotides: TGTGCCAGCAGCCAAGGGGCCTTGGAGACCCAGTACTTC. It is translated as CASSQGALETQYF.